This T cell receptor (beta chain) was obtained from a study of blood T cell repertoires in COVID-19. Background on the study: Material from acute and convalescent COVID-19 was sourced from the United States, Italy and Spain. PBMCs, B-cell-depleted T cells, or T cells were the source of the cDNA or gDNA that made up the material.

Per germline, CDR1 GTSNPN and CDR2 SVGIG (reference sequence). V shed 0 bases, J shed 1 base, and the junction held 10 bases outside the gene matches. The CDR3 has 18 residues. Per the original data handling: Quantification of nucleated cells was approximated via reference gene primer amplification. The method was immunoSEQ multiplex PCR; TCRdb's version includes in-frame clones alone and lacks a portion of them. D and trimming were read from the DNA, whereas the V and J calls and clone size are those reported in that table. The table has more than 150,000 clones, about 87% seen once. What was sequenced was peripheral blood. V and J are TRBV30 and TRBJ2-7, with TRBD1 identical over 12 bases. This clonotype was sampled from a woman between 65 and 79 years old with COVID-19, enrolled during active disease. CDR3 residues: CAWSVLSGTGGSSYEQYF. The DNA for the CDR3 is TGTGCCTGGAGTGTACTGTCAGGGACAGGGGGCTCATCCTACGAGCAGTACTTC.